The 27 T cell receptor beta chains reported below all come from one sample, sequenced in a study of identical twins. Each CDR3 protein gets one entry after TCRdb re-called the 5' RACE reads with MiXCR. The sample includes more than 1.5 million distinct CDR3 sequences, under 35% of them seen just once. The sample comprised cord blood. These receptor sequences come from a newborn girl in good health.

This clonotype was seen only once. The chain recombines TRBV10-2 with TRBJ2-7; D is undetermined. CDR1 and CDR2 from the germline V gene are WSHSY and SAAADI. The germline V and J ends were trimmed by 2 bases and 0 bases, with 11 bases remaining between them. The CDR3 is 15 amino acids. CDR3 sequence: CASSEGLTDSYEQYF. Written as DNA, the CDR3 is TGCGCCAGCAGTGAGGGGCTTACGGACTCCTACGAGCAGTACTTC.

V gene TRBV4-1 combines with J gene TRBJ1-1; tentatively, D is TRBD1 (6 bases). Trimming took off 7 bases at V and 10 bases at J, with 28 bases between the two ends. CDR1 is MGHRA, CDR2 YSYEKL, per germline. The CDR3 totals 16 residues. This CDR3 is CASTRKERQAPEAAFF. The CDR3 nucleotides are TGCGCCAGCACCCGAAAAGAAAGACAGGCCCCTGAAGCAGCTTTCTTT.

This rearrangement joins TRBV7-8 to TRBJ2-7, with D possibly TRBD1 on 6 matching bases. Trimming removed 6 bases at V and 0 bases at J, with 12 bases between. CDR3 length: 14 residues. Germline loops: CDR1 SGHVS, CDR2 FQNEAQ. In DNA form, the CDR3 reads TGTGCCAGCAGACCGGTGACAGGCTCCTACGAGCAGTACTTC. Protein product: CASRPVTGSYEQYF.

In its sample, this clonotype was seen a few times. The V and J genes are TRBV7-2 and TRBJ2-3; perhaps TRBD1 as D (6 bases). The V gene's germline CDR1 is SGHTA and CDR2 FQGNSA. V lost 5 bases to trimming and J lost 6 bases, with 12 bases between them. The CDR3 sequence is 13 residues long. CDR3 bases: TGTGCCAGCAGCCGACAGGTATCGGATACGCAGTATTTT. It codes for CASSRQVSDTQYF.

This clonotype appeared many times. One junction end disagrees with the germline gene, perhaps due to a read error. V gene TRBV5-1 combines with J gene TRBJ2-3; D is unclear. The CDR3 has 14 amino acids. The germline V gene has CDR1 SGHRS and CDR2 YFSETQ. CDR3 sequence: CASSLAVGTDTQYF. The CDR3 nucleotides are TGTGCCAGCAGCTTAGCCGTCGGCACAGATACGCAGTATTTT.

The chain carries TRBV4-1 and TRBJ2-1, with 11 bases matching TRBD2. The J call is doubtful: the DNA matches TRBJ2-7 better. Germline CDR1 and CDR2: MGHRA and YSYEKL. The CDR3 covers 17 residues. The CDR3 here is CASSQDFRTSGYNEQYF. CDR3 sequence (DNA): TGCGCCAGCAGCCAAGACTTTAGGACTAGCGGGTACAATGAGCAGTACTTC.

This chain links TRBV6-5 with TRBJ2-7, with D perhaps TRBD1 or TRBD2 (5 bases each). The V and J ends lost 8 bases and 6 bases respectively, with 20 bases between them. This CDR3 has 14 amino acids. Germline CDR1 and CDR2: MNHEY and SVGAGI. The CDR3 sequence: CASRERGGLIEQYF. In nucleotides, the CDR3 is TGTGCCAGCCGTGAACGGGGCGGCTTGATCGAGCAGTACTTC.

This clonotype was detected only a few times. The rearrangement uses TRBV9 and TRBJ1-2; D perhaps matches TRBD1 (6 bases). Germline loops: CDR1 SGDLS, CDR2 YYNGEE. The CDR3 sequence is 14 residues long. Trimming shortened V by 1 base and J by 4 bases, and 11 bases separated the two germline ends. The DNA of the CDR3 is TGTGCCAGCAGCGTATCGGGACACACCTATGGCTACACCTTC. Protein sequence: CASSVSGHTYGYTF.

On this clonotype: One junction end does not reproduce the germline sequence, and a read error may be involved. V gene TRBV5-1 combines with J gene TRBJ2-3; weak D call: TRBD1 (6 bases). CDR3 length: 13 residues. Germline CDR1 SGHRS, CDR2 YFSETQ. CDR3: CAGSPQGSDTQYF. The DNA for the CDR3 is TGTGCCGGCAGCCCACAGGGTTCAGATACGCAGTATTTT.

The chain combines TRBV27 with TRBJ1-5; D may be TRBD1 (5 bases). Per the germline V gene, CDR1 is MNHEY and CDR2 is SMNVEV (reference sequence). The CDR3 has 15 amino acids. V dropped 1 base and J dropped 2 bases, with 9 bases sitting between them. The CDR3 region is CASSLFGGGNQPQHF. CDR3 sequence (DNA): TGTGCCAGCAGTTTATTCGGGGGAGGCAATCAGCCCCAGCATTTT.

This clonotype was seen a few times. The gene calls are TRBV3-1 and TRBJ2-1; 11 bases align to TRBD2. This CDR3 comprises 17 residues. Trimming removed 2 bases from V and 5 bases from J; junction bases left unmatched: 8. Germline lookup yields CDR1 LGHDT and CDR2 YNNKEL (reference sequence). CDR3 in DNA: TGTGCCAGCAGCCAATATACTAGCGGGAGAGGCCACAATGAGCAGTTCTTC. Amino acids: CASSQYTSGRGHNEQFF.

As to this clonotype: One end of the junction fails to match germline, which may point to a read error. This rearrangement joins TRBV20-1 to TRBJ2-1, with 12 bases aligning to TRBD2. This CDR3 is 15 amino acids long. CDR1 DFQATT and CDR2 SNEGSKA come from the germline V gene (reference sequence). The CDR3, as DNA: TGCGGTGCTCAACTAGCGGGGGGATGGTGGAATGAGCAGTTCTTC. Translating gives CGAQLAGGWWNEQFF.

V and J are TRBV7-2 and TRBJ2-3; no definite D call. CDR3 length: 12 residues. Germline assignment: CDR1 SGHTA and CDR2 FQGNSA. V lost 1 base to trimming and J lost 7 bases, with 6 bases between them. Written as DNA, the CDR3 is TGTGCCAGCAGCTTAGTGGAGTATACGCAGTATTTT. Amino acids: CASSLVEYTQYF.

In its sample, this clonotype was seen many times. The genes are TRBV20-1 and TRBJ2-7; TRBD1 aligns across 8 bases. CDR1 is DFQATT, CDR2 SNEGSKA, per germline (reference sequence). The trim removed 6 bases at V and 2 bases at J, leaving 0 bases unmatched. The CDR3 length is 11 residues. The CDR3 region is CSAQGAYEQYF. CDR3 bases: TGCAGTGCACAGGGGGCCTACGAGCAGTACTTC.

This clonotype was recorded a few times. The chain combines TRBV5-1 with TRBJ1-4; TRBD1 agrees at 7 bases. The V gene end was trimmed by 4 bases and the J gene end by 8 bases; junction bases not matched to a gene: 8. The CDR3 runs 14 residues. Germline values: CDR1 SGHRS, CDR2 YFSETQ. This CDR3 is CASSQGDYGEKLFF. DNA for the CDR3: TGCGCCAGCAGCCAGGGGGACTATGGCGAAAAACTGTTTTTT.

A note on this clonotype: A read error may be the cause here, since a much bigger clone is one base away. This chain links TRBV5-1 with TRBJ2-7, with D perhaps matching TRBD2 (5 bases). Germline CDR1 SGHRS, CDR2 YFSETQ. The germline V and J ends were trimmed by 3 bases and 2 bases, with 9 bases remaining between them. This CDR3 contains 13 residues. CDR3 sequence (DNA): TGCGCCAGCAGCTGGGAGTCAGCCTACGAGCAGTACTTC. Translation: CASSWESAYEQYF. Looking up the rest from reference TRBV5-1 and TRBJ2-7 gives the full variable domain: KAGVTQTPRYLIKTRGQQVTLSCSPISGHRSVSWYQQTPGQGLQFLFEYFSETQRNKGNFPGRFSGRQFSNSRSEMNVSTLELGDSALYLCASSWESAYEQYFGPGTRLTVT.

This clonotype was seen more than once but under ten times. The J gene is TRBJ2-3, the V gene TRBV3-1; unclear D gene. Trimming shortened V by 5 bases and J by 0 bases, and 6 bases separated the two germline ends. The CDR3 spans 13 residues. Looked up from germline, CDR1 is LGHDT and CDR2 is YNNKEL (reference sequence). For the CDR3, the DNA is TGTGCCAGCAGCGAGTTTAGCACAGATACGCAGTATTTT. This gives the protein CASSEFSTDTQYF.

This clonotype was observed a few times. The chain couples TRBV28 to TRBJ1-3; unclear D gene. The CDR3 extends over 17 amino acids. Germline V CDR1 and CDR2: MDHEN, SYDVKM. V gave up 0 bases and J gave up 0 bases, with 12 bases separating them. The CDR3 loop reads CASSLWSGRLSGNTIYF. As DNA, the CDR3 is TGTGCCAGCAGTTTATGGTCCGGCAGGCTCTCTGGAAACACCATATATTTT.

This chain links TRBV10-3 with TRBJ2-1; 9 bases fit TRBD1. V trimming: 3 bases; J trimming: 6 bases; junction bases outside the gene matches: 15. This CDR3 contains 18 residues. The V gene's germline CDR1 is ENHRY and CDR2 SYGVKD. CDR3 region: CAISDGTGTGNRRNEQFF. The CDR3 region has the DNA TGTGCCATCAGTGATGGGACAGGGACGGGCAACCGCCGCAATGAGCAGTTCTTC.

The chain couples TRBV5-1 to TRBJ1-5; a weak D match, TRBD1 (5 bases). The ends were cut back, 0 bases at V and 11 bases at J, with 12 bases in the middle. Germline V CDR1 and CDR2: SGHRS, YFSETQ. This CDR3 has 13 amino acids. The DNA of the CDR3 is TGCGCCAGCAGCTTGGGGGGGAGCGGGGCCCAGCATTTT. Protein: CASSLGGSGAQHF.

This clonotype was counted a few times. V is TRBV4-2 and J is TRBJ2-1; 9 bases are shared with TRBD2. The CDR3 sequence is 18 residues long. The V and J ends lost 4 bases and 0 bases, in that order; junction bases with no gene match: 10. CDR1 and CDR2 from the germline V gene are LGHNA and YNFKEQ. CDR3 region: CASSRQRLAEASYNEQFF. For the CDR3, the DNA is TGTGCCAGCAGCCGCCAGAGACTAGCGGAGGCCTCCTACAATGAGCAGTTCTTC.

The sample holds one count of this clonotype. This rearrangement joins TRBV7-9 to TRBJ1-1; tentatively, D is TRBD1 (5 bases). CDR1 and CDR2 from the germline V gene are SEHNR and FQNEAQ (reference sequence). V lost 5 bases and J 4 bases, leaving 17 bases between the germline ends. The length of the CDR3 is 15 residues. DNA of the CDR3: TGTGCCAGCAGCCTGGGTGGCCTCGGGGGCACTGAAGCTTTCTTT. Encoded protein: CASSLGGLGGTEAFF.

This clonotype was recorded a few times. This chain connects TRBV12-3 or TRBV12-4 to TRBJ1-2; D call uncertain. The CDR3 is made up of 12 amino acids. V was pared by 3 bases and J by 9 bases, with 11 bases between. CDR3 in DNA: TGTGCCAGCAGTTTCGCTGACCGTCGCTACACCTTC. This sequence encodes CASSFADRRYTF.

The V gene is TRBV6-6, the J gene TRBJ1-2; maybe TRBD1 (5 bases). Trimming took off 6 bases at V and 4 bases at J, with 12 bases between the two ends. This CDR3 has 13 amino acids. The germline V gene encodes CDR1 MNHNY and CDR2 SVGAGI (reference sequence). CDR3 nucleotide sequence: TGTGCCAGCAGCCGCAGGGACCTCTATGGCTACACCTTC. Translation gives CASSRRDLYGYTF.

This clonotype came up a few times. The V call is TRBV12-3 or TRBV12-4, the J call TRBJ2-1, with 12 bases aligning to TRBD2. After removal of 6 bases from V and 9 bases from J, the junction contained 9 bases not matched to a gene. The CDR3 length is 15 residues. Here the CDR3 reads CASRETSGRGSEQFF. DNA for the CDR3: TGTGCCAGCAGAGAGACTAGCGGGAGAGGTAGTGAGCAGTTCTTC.

Concerning this clonotype: A much larger clonotype is one base distant, so this may be a read error. V usage is TRBV6-5 and J usage is TRBJ2-7; TRBD2 might be the D (6 bases). Trimming shortened V by 0 bases and J by 5 bases, and 14 bases separated the two germline ends. The CDR3 loop spans 15 amino acids. CDR1 MNHEY and CDR2 SVGAGI come from the germline V gene. The CDR3 sequence is CASSYSRAGRNEQYF. CDR3 nucleotides: TGTGCCAGCAGTTACTCAAGGGCAGGGAGGAACGAGCAGTACTTC.

This clonotype was counted a few times. This chain's CDR3 is CASSTRGGYGYEQYF. The CDR3 DNA is TGCGCCAGCTCAACTAGGGGCGGTTACGGCTACGAGCAGTACTTC. The genes are TRBV5-1 and TRBJ2-7; the D gene could be TRBD1 or TRBD2 (5 bases each). V shed 7 bases and J shed 3 bases, with 20 bases lying between them. The germline CDR1 and CDR2 sequences are SGHRS and YFSETQ. The CDR3 consists of 15 residues.